The clone carrying this TCR beta chain has a handful of counts. Its antigen remains unidentified. The assay was immunoSEQ multiplex PCR, and TCRdb's table has in-frame clones only and misses some. The sample contains about 460,000 clones, roughly nine tenths of which appear only once. These data come from a study of Ad26.COV2.S vaccination and SARS-CoV-2 variants. The treatment here: about 20 received Ad26.COV2.S at low or high dose, single or two shots; several received placebo; per-sample allocation not given. Day 63 following the first vaccine or placebo injection was when the samples were taken. Notes on the study in general: Recipients of vaccine and of placebo showed similar breadth of their non-spike TCR repertoires.

The TCR originated in a person between 18 and 65 years old who received the Ad26.COV2.S COVID-19 vaccine or a placebo. Sequences were derived from peripheral blood, sampled in a trial of Ad26.COV2.S vaccine versus placebo.

In DNA, the CDR3 is TGTGCCAGCAGCTTAGTACGAGGACGGGTCACACCCTTATACTTC. The encoded protein is CASSLVRGRVTPLYF. The gene calls are TRBV7-9 and TRBJ2-5, with D hard to call. V was cut by 1 base and J by 14 bases, with 23 bases left in between. This CDR3 contains 15 residues. CDR1 and CDR2 (germline): SEHNR, FQNEAQ (reference sequence).